Listed here are 21 T cell receptor beta chains from one sample, sequenced in a study of T cells in Graves' hyperthyroidism and ophthalmopathy. It was RNA transcripts that yielded the amplified TCR beta CDR3 regions. TCR CDR3 regions were first amplified by RT-PCR with HTBI primers. MiXCR was run by TCRdb on the multiplex PCR reads, yielding one entry per CDR3 protein. The sample lists some 650,000 distinct CDR3 sequences; more than 15% were seen once. The sample comprised blood. All receptors come from a woman aged 40 to 50 with Graves' ophthalmopathy.

This clonotype has at least ten counts. The V gene is TRBV5-1, the J gene TRBJ2-1; TRBD1 agrees at 12 bases. The trim removed 0 bases at V and 8 bases at J, leaving 9 bases unmatched. Germline CDR1 SGHRS, CDR2 YFSETQ. The CDR3 is 17 amino acids. The CDR3 DNA is TGCGCCAGCAGCTTGGGACGTCCGGGACAGGGGGCGGATGAGCAGTTCTTC. Its translation is CASSLGRPGQGADEQFF.

The chain employs TRBV9 and TRBJ2-2, with TRBD2 matching 7 bases. CDR3 length: 16 amino acids. Germline trimming cut 3 bases from V and 2 bases from J; bases unmatched to any gene: 7. Germline V gene lookup returns CDR1 SGDLS and CDR2 YYNGEE. CDR3 amino acids: CASSDWGGDNTGELFF. DNA of the CDR3: TGTGCCAGCAGCGATTGGGGAGGGGACAACACCGGGGAGCTGTTTTTT. The entire variable domain, with the rest obtained from reference TRBV9 and TRBJ2-2, is as follows: DSGVTQTPKHLITATGQRVTLRCSPRSGDLSVYWYQQSLDQGLQFLIQYYNGEERAKGNILERFSAQQFPDLHSELNLSSLELGDSALYFCASSDWGGDNTGELFFGEGSRLTVL.

V gene TRBV7-9 combines with J gene TRBJ2-5, with 8 bases fitting TRBD2. From germline, CDR1 is SEHNR and CDR2 FQNEAQ (reference sequence). The V segment lost 1 base and the J segment 0 bases; nucleotides outside the gene matches: 10. CDR3 size: 18 residues. The CDR3 DNA follows: TGTGCCAGCAGCTTAGGAGGGTGGGCTAGCGGGTACCAAGAGACCCAGTACTTC. As protein: CASSLGGWASGYQETQYF.

The chain is built from TRBV2 and TRBJ1-4; D is perhaps TRBD1 (6 bases). Trimming stripped 4 bases from V and 5 bases from J, with 14 bases between. CDR3 length: 15 residues. The V gene's germline CDR1 is SNHLY and CDR2 FYNNEI. CDR3 coding DNA: TGTGCCAGCAGTGGACAGGCCAGGGGAAATGAAAAACTGTTTTTT. Its translation: CASSGQARGNEKLFF.

This clonotype was found many times. The rearrangement links TRBV27 to TRBJ2-7; 7 nucleotides agree with TRBD2. The V gene end was trimmed by 4 bases and the J gene end by 0 bases; junction bases not matched to a gene: 18. The CDR3 loop spans 19 amino acids. Germline values: CDR1 MNHEY, CDR2 SMNVEV (reference sequence). CDR3 in amino acids: CASSSIVGGGTTRSYEQYF. The DNA for the CDR3 is TGTGCCAGCAGTTCCATTGTTGGGGGGGGGACTACCCGCTCCTACGAGCAGTACTTC.

This clonotype was recorded a few times. V and J are TRBV13 and TRBJ1-6; D is undetermined. V was shortened by 6 bases and J by 7 bases, with 16 bases between the two germline ends. Germline V lookup: CDR1 PRHDT, CDR2 FYEKMQ (reference sequence). CDR3 size: 15 residues. The CDR3 loop is CASSKRRVLNSPLHF. CDR3 DNA: TGTGCCAGCAGTAAGCGGCGGGTGCTCAATTCACCCCTCCACTTT.

This clonotype was seen more than once but under ten times. The J gene is TRBJ1-5, the V gene TRBV20-1, with TRBD1 matching over 9 bases. With 0 bases clipped from V and 9 bases from J, the junction kept 6 bases outside the gene matches. The germline CDR1 and CDR2 sequences are DFQATT and SNEGSKA (reference sequence). CDR3 length: 14 amino acids. This chain's CDR3 is CSARDPPGQGPQHF. The CDR3 DNA sequence: TGCAGTGCTAGAGATCCCCCGGGACAGGGGCCCCAGCATTTT.

This chain joins TRBV5-1 and TRBJ2-2, with a weak D call TRBD2 (6 bases). In germline, CDR1 is SGHRS, CDR2 YFSETQ. The CDR3 is 18 residues long. The V end was cut by 0 bases, the J end by 1 base, with 16 bases between. The CDR3 reads CASSLGWGGGQNTGELFF. As DNA, the CDR3 is TGCGCCAGCAGCTTGGGATGGGGAGGCGGACAGAACACCGGGGAGCTGTTTTTT.

This clonotype was observed a handful of times. The genes are TRBV4-1 and TRBJ2-7; no clear D. The CDR3 runs to 14 residues. Trimming removed 1 base from V and 3 bases from J, with 10 bases in between. CDR1 and CDR2 (germline): MGHRA, YSYEKL. The CDR3, as DNA: TGCGCCAGCAGCCAAGCGGGCTATCTCTACGAGCAGTACTTC. Protein sequence: CASSQAGYLYEQYF.

V is TRBV2 and J is TRBJ1-2, with 10 bases identical to TRBD1. V was pared by 5 bases and J by 8 bases, with 5 bases of the junction left unmatched. The CDR3 length is 13 residues. Looked up from germline, CDR1 is SNHLY and CDR2 is FYNNEI. The CDR3 coding sequence is TGTGCCAGCAGTCTACTGACAGGGGGCGGCTACACCTTC. It is translated as CASSLLTGGGYTF.

As regards this clonotype: An end of the junction differs from the germline gene, which may be a read error. This chain joins TRBV29-1 and TRBJ2-5; D is undetermined. This CDR3 spans 11 amino acids. CDR1 SQVTM and CDR2 ANQGSEA come from the germline V gene. The chain's CDR3 is CNVEEFETQYF. CDR3 nucleotide sequence: TGCAACGTTGAAGAGTTCGAGACCCAGTACTTC.

This clonotype was seen a handful of times. V is TRBV5-4 and J is TRBJ2-3; 8 bases fit TRBD2. CDR1 and CDR2 from the germline V gene are SGHNT and YYREEE (reference sequence). Trimming took 0 bases from V and 2 from J; bases not matched to a gene: 2. The CDR3 runs 15 residues. The CDR3 protein is CASSLGGGTTDTQYF. The CDR3 DNA reads TGTGCCAGCAGCTTGGGCGGGGGGACCACAGATACGCAGTATTTT.

This clonotype was found many times. The chain uses TRBV20-1 and TRBJ2-3; 10 positions match TRBD2. There are 14 residues in the CDR3. Germline loops: CDR1 DFQATT, CDR2 SNEGSKA (reference sequence). Unmatched junction bases numbered 7, after V lost 6 bases and J lost 4 bases. For the CDR3, the DNA is TGCAGTGCCCCCAGGCTAGCGGGAGCAGATACGCAGTATTTT. It encodes CSAPRLAGADTQYF.

This clonotype was seen ten or more times. CDR3 nucleotides: TGTGCCAGCAGTCCCCTGGTAGGGTTAGGTCCAGAGACCCAGTACTTC. Its translation is CASSPLVGLGPETQYF. The V call is TRBV27, the J call TRBJ2-5; D unclear. With 5 bases removed from V and 4 bases from J, the gap between germline ends came to 20 bases. This CDR3 has 16 residues. Germline-derived CDR1 and CDR2 are MNHEY and SMNVEV (reference sequence).

This clonotype was seen ten or more times. This chain connects TRBV30 to TRBJ2-1; TRBD2 matches at 7 bases. Germline loops: CDR1 GTSNPN, CDR2 SVGIG (reference sequence). Trimming removed 0 bases from V and 10 bases from J; junction bases left unmatched: 6. CDR3 length: 13 residues. The CDR3 nucleotides are TGTGCCTGGAGTGTACGGACTAGGGGCGAGCAGTTCTTC. This gives the protein CAWSVRTRGEQFF.

This clonotype was counted between two and nine times. V usage is TRBV20-1 and J usage is TRBJ2-1; D gene uncertain. Germline V gene data show CDR1 as DFQATT and CDR2 as SNEGSKA (reference sequence). The V end was cut by 0 bases, the J end by 2 bases, with 14 bases between. The CDR3 has 16 amino acids. Written as DNA, the CDR3 is TGCAGTGCTAGAGATCATCAGGATTCGACCTACAATGAGCAGTTCTTC. Translation gives CSARDHQDSTYNEQFF.

The rearrangement links TRBV6-2 or TRBV6-3 to TRBJ2-3; TRBD2 matches at 10 bases. V lost 5 bases, J lost 3 bases, and 20 bases stayed unmatched. Germline V gives CDR1 MNHEY, CDR2 SVGEGT. There are 20 residues in the CDR3. In DNA, the CDR3 is TGTGCCAGCAGTCCTTCTCTTCTAGCGGGAGTGGAGGGTGTAACAGATACGCAGTATTTT. Encoded protein: CASSPSLLAGVEGVTDTQYF.

The chain carries TRBV27 and TRBJ2-3; D is undetermined. V was trimmed by 5 bases and J by 2 bases, leaving 14 bases between them. Germline CDR1 MNHEY, CDR2 SMNVEV (reference sequence). This CDR3 comprises 15 residues. As DNA, the CDR3 is TGTGCCAGCAGTCCAAACCTTCGCATCACAGATACGCAGTATTTT. It codes for CASSPNLRITDTQYF.

This clonotype was seen at least ten times. V is TRBV3-1 and J is TRBJ1-2; D is possibly TRBD1 (5 bases). Per the germline V gene, CDR1 is LGHDT and CDR2 is YNNKEL (reference sequence). The CDR3 contains 14 residues. V lost 4 bases and J 4 bases, leaving 13 bases between the germline ends. CDR3 residues: CASSRAGTSYGYTF. In DNA form, the CDR3 reads TGTGCCAGCAGCCGCGCAGGGACTAGCTATGGCTACACCTTC.

This clonotype was observed a few times. An end of the junction differs from the germline gene, which may be a read error. The J gene is TRBJ2-1, the V gene TRBV28; 10 positions match TRBD1. CDR3 size: 18 residues. Germline V gene data show CDR1 as MDHEN and CDR2 as SYDVKM. The CDR3 loop reads CAGSSYHSGTGEGNEQFF. CDR3 nucleotides: TGTGCCGGCAGTTCATACCACTCCGGGACAGGGGAGGGTAATGAGCAGTTCTTC. Complete variable domain (other parts from reference TRBV28 and TRBJ2-1): DVKVTQSSRYLVKRTGEKVFLECVQDMDHENMFWYRQDPGLGLRLIYFSYDVKMKEKGDIPEGYSVSREKKERFSLILESASTNQTSMYLCAGSSYHSGTGEGNEQFFGPGTRLTVL.

This clonotype appeared many times. The chain joins TRBV20-1 to TRBJ1-5, with D possibly being TRBD1 (5 bases). Trimming took off 1 base at V and 1 base at J, with 11 bases between the two ends. The CDR3 is 15 amino acids. Germline CDR1 DFQATT, CDR2 SNEGSKA (reference sequence). The CDR3 region is CSARGGAESNQPQHF. The CDR3, as DNA: TGCAGTGCTAGAGGCGGGGCAGAAAGCAATCAGCCCCAGCATTTT.